The T cell receptor beta chain described here comes from a study of blood T cell repertoires in COVID-19. Study context: Sources were T cells, B-cell-depleted T cells, or PBMCs; the material itself was cDNA or gDNA.

As processed by the authors: Using reference gene primer amplification, nucleated cell counts were estimated. TCRdb's copy holds only in-frame clones and misses some; the assay was immunoSEQ multiplex PCR. That table furnishes V, J and clone size, whereas the DNA furnished D and trimming. Among just over 650,000 clones listed, 85% to 90% were seen once. The count of this clone is one. The CDR3 runs 15 residues. V shed 2 bases, J shed 5 bases, and the junction held 7 bases outside the gene matches. Germline V gene data show CDR1 as SEHNR and CDR2 as FQNEAQ (reference sequence). This clonotype was sampled from a woman in her late teens or twenties with acute or convalescent COVID-19. The sequencing sample was made of peripheral blood. This chain joins TRBV7-9 and TRBJ2-3; 7 nucleotides match TRBD2. The CDR3 spells CASSLRRGGGDTQYF. Here the CDR3 DNA reads TGTGCCAGCAGCTTACGCCGCGGGGGTGGAGATACGCAGTATTTT.